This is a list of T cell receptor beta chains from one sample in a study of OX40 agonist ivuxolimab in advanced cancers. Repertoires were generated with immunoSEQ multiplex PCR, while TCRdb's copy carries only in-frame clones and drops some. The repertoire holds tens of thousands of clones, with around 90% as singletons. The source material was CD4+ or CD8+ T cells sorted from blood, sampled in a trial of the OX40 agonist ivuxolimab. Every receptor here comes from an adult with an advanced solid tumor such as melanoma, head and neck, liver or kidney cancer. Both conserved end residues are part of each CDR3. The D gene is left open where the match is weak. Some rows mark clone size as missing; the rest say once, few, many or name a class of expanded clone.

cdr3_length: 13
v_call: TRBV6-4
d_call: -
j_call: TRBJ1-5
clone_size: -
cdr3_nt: TGTGCCAGCAGTGAGACGGCGCGGGGGGCCCAGCATTTT
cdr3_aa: CASSETARGAQHF

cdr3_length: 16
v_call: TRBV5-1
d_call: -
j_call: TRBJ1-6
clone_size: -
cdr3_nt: TGCGCCAGCAGCTTGGGATCCCGTACTGGGAATTCACCCCTCCACTTT
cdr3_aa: CASSLGSRTGNSPLHF

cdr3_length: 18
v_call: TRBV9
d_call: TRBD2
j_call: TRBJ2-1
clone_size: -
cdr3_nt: TGTGCCAGCAGCGTAGTTTCCGGGGGACTAGCGGGACTGAATGAGCAGTTCTTC
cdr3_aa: CASSVVSGGLAGLNEQFF

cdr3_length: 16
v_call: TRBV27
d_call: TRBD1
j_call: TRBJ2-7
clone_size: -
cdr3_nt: TGTGCCAGCAGAGACAGGGCCGTACCCAATTTCTACGAGCAGTACTTC
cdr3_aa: CASRDRAVPNFYEQYF

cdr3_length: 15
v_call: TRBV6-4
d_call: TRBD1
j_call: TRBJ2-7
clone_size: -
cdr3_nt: TGTGCCAGCAGTGTTGAGACAGGGGCCGCCTACGAGCAGTACTTC
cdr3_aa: CASSVETGAAYEQYF

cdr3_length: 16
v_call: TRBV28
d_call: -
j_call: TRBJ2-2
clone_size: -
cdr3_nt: TGTGCCAGCAGTTTACCCTCTGGCGTTGGCACCGGGGAGCTGTTTTTT
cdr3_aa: CASSLPSGVGTGELFF

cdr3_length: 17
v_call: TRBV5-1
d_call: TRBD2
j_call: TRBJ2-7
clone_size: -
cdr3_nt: TGCGCCAGCAGTTCTGGGAAGGTAGCGGGAGTTGCGTACGAGCAGTACTTC
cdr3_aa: CASSSGKVAGVAYEQYF

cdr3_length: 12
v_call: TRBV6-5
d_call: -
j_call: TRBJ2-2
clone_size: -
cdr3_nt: TGTGCCAGCAGTAAGACCACCGGGGAGCTGTTTTTT
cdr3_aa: CASSKTTGELFF

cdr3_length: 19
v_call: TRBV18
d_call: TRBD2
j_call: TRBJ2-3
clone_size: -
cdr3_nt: TGTGCCAGCTCACCATTCTCCCCTAAAACTAGCGGGAGGACAGATACGCAGTATTTT
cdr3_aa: CASSPFSPKTSGRTDTQYF

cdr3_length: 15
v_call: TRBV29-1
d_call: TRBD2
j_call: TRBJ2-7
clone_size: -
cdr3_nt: TGCAGCGTTGGACTAGCGGGAGGGCCGGGGTACGAGCAGTACTTC
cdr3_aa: CSVGLAGGPGYEQYF

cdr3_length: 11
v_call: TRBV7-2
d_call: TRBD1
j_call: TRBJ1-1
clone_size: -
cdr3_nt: TGTGCCAGCAGCATAGACAGGGGTGCTTTCTTT
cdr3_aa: CASSIDRGAFF

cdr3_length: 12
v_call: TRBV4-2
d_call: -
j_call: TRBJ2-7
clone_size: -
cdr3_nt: TGTGCCAGCAGCCAAGGGTCTTACGAGCAGTACTTC
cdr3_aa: CASSQGSYEQYF

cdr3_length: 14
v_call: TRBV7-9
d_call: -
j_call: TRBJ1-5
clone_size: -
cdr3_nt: TGTGCCAGCAGCTTCACTAATAGCAATCAGCCCCAGCATTTT
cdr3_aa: CASSFTNSNQPQHF

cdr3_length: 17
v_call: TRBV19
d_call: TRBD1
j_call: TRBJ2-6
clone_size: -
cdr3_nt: TGTGCCAGTAGTGGGGACAGGGCTCTCTCTGGGGCCAACGTCCTGACTTTC
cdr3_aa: CASSGDRALSGANVLTF

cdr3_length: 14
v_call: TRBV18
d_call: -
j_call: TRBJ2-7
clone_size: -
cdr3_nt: TGTGCCAGCTCACGTGCCCTAGGCTCCTACGAGCAGTACTTC
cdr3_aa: CASSRALGSYEQYF

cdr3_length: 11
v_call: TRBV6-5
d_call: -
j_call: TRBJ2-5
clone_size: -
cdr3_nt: TGTGCCAGCAGTAGCTCCGCAACCCAGTACTTC
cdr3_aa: CASSSSATQYF

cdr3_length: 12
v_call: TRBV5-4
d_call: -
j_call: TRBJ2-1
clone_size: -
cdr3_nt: TGTGCCAGCAGCTTCCAGGAGGATGAGCAGTTCTTC
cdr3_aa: CASSFQEDEQFF

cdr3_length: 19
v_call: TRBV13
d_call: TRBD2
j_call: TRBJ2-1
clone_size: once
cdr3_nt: TGTGCCAGCAGCTTACTCGGGACTAGCGGGATGAGCTCCTACAATGAGCAGTTCTTC
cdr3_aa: CASSLLGTSGMSSYNEQFF

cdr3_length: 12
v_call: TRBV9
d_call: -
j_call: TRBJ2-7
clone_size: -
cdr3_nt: TGTGCCAGCAGCACTGGGACCCCAGAGCAGTACTTC
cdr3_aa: CASSTGTPEQYF

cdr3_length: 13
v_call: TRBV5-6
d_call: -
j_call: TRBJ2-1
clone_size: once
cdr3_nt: TGTGCCAGCAGCTTGGGATTCGGGGCTGAGCAGTTCTTC
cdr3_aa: CASSLGFGAEQFF

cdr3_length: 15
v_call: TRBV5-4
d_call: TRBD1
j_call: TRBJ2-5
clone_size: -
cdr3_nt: TGTGCCAGCAGCGCCGACAGGGGAAGAGCCGAGACCCAGTACTTC
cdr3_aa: CASSADRGRAETQYF

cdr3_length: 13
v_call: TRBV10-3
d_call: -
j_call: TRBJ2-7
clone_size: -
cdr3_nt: TGTGCCATCGGCACTGGTCCGGGGGACGAGCAGTACTTC
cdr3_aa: CAIGTGPGDEQYF

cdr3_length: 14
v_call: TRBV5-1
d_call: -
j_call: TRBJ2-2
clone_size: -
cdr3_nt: TGCGCCAGCACCCGTGGAGAGGGCACCGGGGAGCTGTTTTTT
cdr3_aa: CASTRGEGTGELFF

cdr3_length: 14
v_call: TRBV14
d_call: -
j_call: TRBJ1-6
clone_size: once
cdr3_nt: TGTGCCAGCAGCCCGGGACGCCAAAATTCACCCCTCCACTTT
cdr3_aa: CASSPGRQNSPLHF

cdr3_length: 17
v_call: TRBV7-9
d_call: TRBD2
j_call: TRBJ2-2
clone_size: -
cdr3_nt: TGTGCCAGCAGCCCCCTCGGCGGGAGGGGGTATACCGGGGAGCTGTTTTTT
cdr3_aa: CASSPLGGRGYTGELFF

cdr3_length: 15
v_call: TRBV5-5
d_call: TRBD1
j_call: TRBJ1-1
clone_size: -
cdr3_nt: TGTGCCAGCAGCTTGGCAGCAGGGGGAGGGACTGAAGCTTTCTTT
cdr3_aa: CASSLAAGGGTEAFF

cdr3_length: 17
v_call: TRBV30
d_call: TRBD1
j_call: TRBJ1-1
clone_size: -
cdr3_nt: TGTGCCTGGAGGGGAGACAGGGGGCGAAAAAAGAACACTGAAGCTTTCTTT
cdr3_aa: CAWRGDRGRKKNTEAFF

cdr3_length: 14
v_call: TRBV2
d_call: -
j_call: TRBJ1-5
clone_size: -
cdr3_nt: TGTGCCAGCAGTGAAGGAGCCAGTTCAGGTCCCCAGCATTTT
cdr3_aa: CASSEGASSGPQHF

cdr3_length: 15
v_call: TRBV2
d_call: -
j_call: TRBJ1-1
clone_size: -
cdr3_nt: TGTGCCAGCAGCCTCCAGGGATCTGGAAACACTGAAGCTTTCTTT
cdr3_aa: CASSLQGSGNTEAFF

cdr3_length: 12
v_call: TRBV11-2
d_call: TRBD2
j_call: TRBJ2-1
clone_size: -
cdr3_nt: TGTGCCAGCAGCTCCTCTCGGGGGGTTAAGTTCTTC
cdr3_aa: CASSSSRGVKFF

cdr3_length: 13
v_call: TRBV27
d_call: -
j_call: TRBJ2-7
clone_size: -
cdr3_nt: TGTGCCAGCAGCCCGGGACTGATTTACGAGCAGTACTTC
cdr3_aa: CASSPGLIYEQYF

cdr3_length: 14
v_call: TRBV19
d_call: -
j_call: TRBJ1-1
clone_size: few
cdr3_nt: TGTGCCAGTAGTATCCCTCGGATGAACACTGAAGCTTTCTTT
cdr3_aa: CASSIPRMNTEAFF

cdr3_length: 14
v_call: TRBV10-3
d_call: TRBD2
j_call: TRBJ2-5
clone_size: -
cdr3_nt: TGTGCCATCGCCCAGCGGGGCAATTTGGAGACCCAGTACTTC
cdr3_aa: CAIAQRGNLETQYF

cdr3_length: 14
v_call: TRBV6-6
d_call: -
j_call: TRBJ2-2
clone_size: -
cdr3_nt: TGTGCCAGCAGTTATCGGCATCAAGGCGGGGAGCTGTTTTTT
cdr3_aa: CASSYRHQGGELFF

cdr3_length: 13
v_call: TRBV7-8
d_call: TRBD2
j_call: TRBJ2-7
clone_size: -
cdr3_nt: TGTGCCAGCATTGCTAGCGGGAAGGGCGAGCAGTACTTC
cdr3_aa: CASIASGKGEQYF

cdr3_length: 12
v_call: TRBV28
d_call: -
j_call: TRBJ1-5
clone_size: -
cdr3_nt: TGTGCCAGCATAGATAGCAATCAGCCCCAGCATTTT
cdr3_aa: CASIDSNQPQHF

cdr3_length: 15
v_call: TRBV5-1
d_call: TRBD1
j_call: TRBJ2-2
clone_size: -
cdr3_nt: TGCGCCAGCAGCTTGGAGGGGGCCGGCACCGGGGAGCTGTTTTTT
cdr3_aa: CASSLEGAGTGELFF

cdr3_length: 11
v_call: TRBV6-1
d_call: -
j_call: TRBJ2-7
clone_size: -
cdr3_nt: TGTGCCAGCACCCGGATTTACGAGCAGTACTTC
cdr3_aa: CASTRIYEQYF

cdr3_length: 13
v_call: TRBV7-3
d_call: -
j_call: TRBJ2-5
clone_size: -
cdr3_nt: TGTGCCAGCAGCCCGGGACCAGGGGAGACCCAGTACTTC
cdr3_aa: CASSPGPGETQYF

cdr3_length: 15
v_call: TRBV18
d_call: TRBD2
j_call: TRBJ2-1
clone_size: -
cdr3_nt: TGTGCCAGCTCACCCACTAGCGGGAGGCGAGGTGAGCAGTTCTTC
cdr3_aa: CASSPTSGRRGEQFF

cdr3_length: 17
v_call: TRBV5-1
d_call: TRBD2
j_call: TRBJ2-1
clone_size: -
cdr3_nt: TGCGCCAGCAGCCCCCCGGGACTAGCGGGAGGGGCCAATGAGCAGTTCTTC
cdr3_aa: CASSPPGLAGGANEQFF

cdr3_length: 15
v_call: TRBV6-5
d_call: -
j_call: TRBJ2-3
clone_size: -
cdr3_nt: TGTGCCAGCAGCCCAGGGGGGTTGGGGGGAGATACGCAGTATTTT
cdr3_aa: CASSPGGLGGDTQYF

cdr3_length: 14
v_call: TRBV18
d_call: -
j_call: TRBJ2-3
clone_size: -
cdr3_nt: TGTGCCAGCTCAAGTTTGCCAGCCACAGATACGCAGTATTTT
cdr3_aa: CASSSLPATDTQYF

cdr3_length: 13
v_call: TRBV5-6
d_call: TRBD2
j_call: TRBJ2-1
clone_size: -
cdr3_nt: TGTGCCAGCACCCTGCAGGGACTAGCATATCCTTTCTTC
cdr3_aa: CASTLQGLAYPFF

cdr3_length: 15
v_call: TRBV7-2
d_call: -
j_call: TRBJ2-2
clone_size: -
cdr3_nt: TGTGCCAGCAGCTTAGAAGGGCAGGGCACCGGGGAGCTGTTTTTT
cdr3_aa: CASSLEGQGTGELFF

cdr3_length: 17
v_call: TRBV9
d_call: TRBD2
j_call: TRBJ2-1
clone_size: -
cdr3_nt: TGTGCCAGCAGCGTAGTCGGGGGGTTTGAGGGATACAATGAGCAGTTCTTC
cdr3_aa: CASSVVGGFEGYNEQFF

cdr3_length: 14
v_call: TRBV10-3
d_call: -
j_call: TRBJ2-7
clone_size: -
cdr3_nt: TGTGCCATCAGTGAACGGGGGAACGGGTACGAGCAGTACTTC
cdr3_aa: CAISERGNGYEQYF

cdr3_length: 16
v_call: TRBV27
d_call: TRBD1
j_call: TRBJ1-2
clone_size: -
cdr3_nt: TGTGCCAGCAGCCAAGGGTGGACAGGAAATAAGTATGGCTACACCTTC
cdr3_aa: CASSQGWTGNKYGYTF

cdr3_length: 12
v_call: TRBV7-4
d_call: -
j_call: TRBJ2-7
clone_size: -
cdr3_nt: TGTGCCAGCAGCTTAGCGGACCGCGAGCAGTACTTC
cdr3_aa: CASSLADREQYF

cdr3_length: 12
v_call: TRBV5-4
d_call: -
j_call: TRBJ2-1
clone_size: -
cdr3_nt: TGTGCCAGCAGCTTGCTTGACAATGAGCAGTTCTTC
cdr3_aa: CASSLLDNEQFF

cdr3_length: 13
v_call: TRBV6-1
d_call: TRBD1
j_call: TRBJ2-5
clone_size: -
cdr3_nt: TGTGCCAGCACCCTCCGACAGGGGGCGACCCAGTACTTC
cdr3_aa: CASTLRQGATQYF

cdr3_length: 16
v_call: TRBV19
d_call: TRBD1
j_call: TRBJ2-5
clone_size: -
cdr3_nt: TGTGCCACGTCGCGGCGTCGGGACAGGGGACAAGAGACCCAGTACTTC
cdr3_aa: CATSRRRDRGQETQYF

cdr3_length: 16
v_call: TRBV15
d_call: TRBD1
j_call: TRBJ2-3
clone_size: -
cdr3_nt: TGTGCCACCAGCAACGATGGACAGGGGGTTTCAGATACGCAGTATTTT
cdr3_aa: CATSNDGQGVSDTQYF

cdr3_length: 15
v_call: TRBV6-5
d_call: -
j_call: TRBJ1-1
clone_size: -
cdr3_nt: TGTGCCAGCAGTTACTCGAGACAGACAAACACTGAAGCTTTCTTT
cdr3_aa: CASSYSRQTNTEAFF

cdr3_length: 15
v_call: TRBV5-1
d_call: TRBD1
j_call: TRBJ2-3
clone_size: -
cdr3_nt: TGCGCCAGCAGCTTTGGGGGACAGGGAGCAGATACGCAGTATTTT
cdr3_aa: CASSFGGQGADTQYF